The 18 T cell receptor beta chains below come from one sample, sequenced in a study of OX40 agonist ivuxolimab in advanced cancers. Clones were read by immunoSEQ multiplex PCR, and TCRdb kept only the in-frame ones, dropping some. Here the sample spans tens of thousands of clones, approximately 89% being singletons. The sample was CD4+ or CD8+ T cells sorted from blood, taken in a trial of the OX40 agonist ivuxolimab. These receptors were obtained from an adult with an advanced solid tumor such as melanoma, head and neck, liver or kidney cancer.

This chain links TRBV15 with TRBJ2-6; D uncertain. The germline V gene encodes CDR1 LNHNV and CDR2 YYDKDF (reference sequence). The CDR3 has 16 residues. V lost 0 bases to trimming and J lost 0 bases, with 6 bases between them. The CDR3 region is CATSRDLDSGANVLTF. The CDR3 DNA reads TGTGCCACCAGCAGAGATCTGGACTCTGGGGCCAACGTCCTGACTTTC.

V usage is TRBV19 and J usage is TRBJ2-1, with TRBD2 as a possible D gene (5 bases). V dropped 3 bases and J dropped 6 bases, with 15 bases sitting between them. Germline V CDR1 and CDR2: LNHDA, SQIVND (reference sequence). CDR3 length: 15 amino acids. In DNA, the CDR3 is TGTGCCAGTAGTATTTCGGTTAGCGATTCCAATGAGCAGTTCTTC. Translation gives CASSISVSDSNEQFF.

V gene TRBV6-5 combines with J gene TRBJ2-7; D is ambiguous. The V gene lost 0 bases and the J gene lost 0 bases, with 9 bases spanning the gap. CDR3 size: 15 residues. Germline CDR1 and CDR2: MNHEY and SVGAGI. DNA of the CDR3: TGTGCCAGCAGTTACTCGTTTCCGGGCTCCTACGAGCAGTACTTC. Translating it yields CASSYSFPGSYEQYF.

The sample holds one count of this clone. The V and J genes are TRBV5-6 and TRBJ2-7; TRBD2 might be the D (5 bases). V was cut by 0 bases and J by 4 bases, with 11 bases left in between. The CDR3 is made up of 14 amino acids. Germline V gene sequence: CDR1 SGHDT, CDR2 YYEEEE. The CDR3 here is CASSLVAQPYEQYF. The CDR3 coding sequence is TGTGCCAGCAGCTTGGTAGCGCAACCTTACGAGCAGTACTTC.

CDR3 sequence (DNA): TGTGCCAGCAGCTTATATAGCGGGGAGTTCGCCTACGAGCAGTACTTC. Protein: CASSLYSGEFAYEQYF. V gene TRBV7-9 combines with J gene TRBJ2-7, with 8 nucleotides matching TRBD2. This CDR3 contains 16 residues. V lost 2 bases, J lost 2 bases, and 8 bases stayed unmatched. Germline CDR1 is SEHNR and CDR2 is FQNEAQ (reference sequence).

The V gene is TRBV7-9, the J gene TRBJ2-5; 11 nucleotides line up with TRBD1. The DNA matches TRBJ2-7 better at its end, which makes the J call doubtful. Germline V lookup: CDR1 SEHNR, CDR2 FQNEAQ (reference sequence). The CDR3 runs to 15 residues. As DNA, the CDR3 is TGTGCCAGCAGCTACCGGGACAGGGGGAACTACGAGCAGTACTTC. Protein: CASSYRDRGNYEQYF.

This chain links TRBV5-6 with TRBJ2-7; D perhaps matches TRBD2 (5 bases). The germline V gene has CDR1 SGHDT and CDR2 YYEEEE. Trimming took off 6 bases at V and 0 bases at J, with 10 bases between the two ends. This CDR3 has 13 residues. The CDR3 is CASTEGVSYEQYF. For the CDR3, the DNA is TGTGCCAGCACCGAGGGAGTCTCCTACGAGCAGTACTTC.

The chain has TRBV2 and TRBJ1-5; D gene uncertain. The CDR3 sequence is 15 residues long. The V end lost 3 bases, the J end lost 5 bases, and 14 bases lay between the germline ends. Germline V gives CDR1 SNHLY, CDR2 FYNNEI. CDR3 nucleotides: TGTGCCAGCAGTGATCCCCGGGGATATGATCAGCCCCAGCATTTT. Protein product: CASSDPRGYDQPQHF. The full variable domain, its missing parts supplied by reference TRBV2 and TRBJ1-5, is EPEVTQTPSHQVTQMGQEVILRCVPISNHLYFYWYRQILGQKVEFLVSFYNNEISEKSEIFDDQFSVERPDGSNFTLKIRSTKLEDSAMYFCASSDPRGYDQPQHFGDGTRLSIL.

This chain connects TRBV13 to TRBJ2-7; TRBD2 agrees at 8 bases. This CDR3 is built from 13 residues. From germline, CDR1 is PRHDT and CDR2 FYEKMQ (reference sequence). The V gene end was trimmed by 5 bases and the J gene end by 3 bases; junction bases not matched to a gene: 3. The CDR3: CASSAGTSYEQYF. CDR3 bases: TGTGCCAGCAGCGCCGGGACTAGCTACGAGCAGTACTTC.

This clone has only one observation. In DNA, the CDR3 is TGTGCCAGCAGCGTAGGCGGCAGTCAAGAGACCCAGTACTTC. It is translated as CASSVGGSQETQYF. The gene calls are TRBV9 and TRBJ2-5; D gene unclear. Germline-derived CDR1 and CDR2 are SGDLS and YYNGEE. V dropped 0 bases and J dropped 2 bases, with 8 bases sitting between them. The CDR3 extends over 14 amino acids.

The chain links TRBV18 to TRBJ2-3; TRBD2 might be the D (6 bases). CDR3 size: 15 residues. The germline V gene encodes CDR1 KGHSH and CDR2 LQKENI. Trimming cost V 2 bases and J 4 bases, with 13 bases left between them. The CDR3: CASSPGGRGADTQYF. DNA for the CDR3: TGTGCCAGCTCACCAGGAGGGAGAGGGGCAGATACGCAGTATTTT. Complete variable domain (other parts from reference TRBV18 and TRBJ2-3): NAGVMQNPRHLVRRRGQEARLRCSPMKGHSHVYWYRQLPEEGLKFMVYLQKENIIDESGMPKERFSAEFPKEGPSILRIQQVVRGDSAAYFCASSPGGRGADTQYFGPGTRLTVL.

The chain carries TRBV5-6 and TRBJ1-1, with D possibly matching TRBD1 (6 bases). Trimming stripped 3 bases from V and 3 bases from J, with 9 bases between. Germline V gives CDR1 SGHDT, CDR2 YYEEEE. The CDR3 has 13 amino acids. In DNA form, the CDR3 reads TGTGCCAGCAGCTGGGGGGGGCACACTGAAGCTTTCTTT. The encoded protein is CASSWGGHTEAFF.

The rearrangement joins TRBV13 to TRBJ2-7, with a tentative D call TRBD2 (5 bases). The CDR3 is 14 residues long. Germline-derived CDR1 and CDR2 are PRHDT and FYEKMQ (reference sequence). With 8 bases removed from V and 2 bases from J, the gap between germline ends came to 16 bases. CDR3 loop: CASLRGGTTYEQYF. The CDR3 DNA follows: TGTGCCAGCTTGCGTGGAGGAACAACCTACGAGCAGTACTTC.

The chain has TRBV4-1 and TRBJ1-5, with D unresolved. The CDR3 is 15 amino acids. Germline-derived CDR1 and CDR2 are MGHRA and YSYEKL. V lost 1 base, J lost 2 bases, and 9 bases lay in between. CDR3 sequence: CASSQGVVGNQPQHF. In nucleotides, the CDR3 is TGCGCCAGCAGCCAAGGGGTTGTTGGCAATCAGCCCCAGCATTTT.

This clone was observed a single time. The CDR3: CASSYETGAYNEQFF. In DNA, the CDR3 is TGTGCCAGCAGTTACGAGACAGGAGCTTACAATGAGCAGTTCTTC. The rearrangement uses TRBV28 and TRBJ2-1; D might be TRBD1 (6 bases). Germline V lookup: CDR1 MDHEN, CDR2 SYDVKM. V was clipped by 4 bases and J by 4 bases, with 14 bases between them. The CDR3 contains 15 residues.

This chain links TRBV27 with TRBJ2-2; 8 bases match TRBD2. Germline lookup yields CDR1 MNHEY and CDR2 SMNVEV (reference sequence). The CDR3 is 15 amino acids. The trim removed 4 bases at V and 7 bases at J, leaving 8 bases unmatched. The CDR3 here is CASSSVSGGDGELFF. The CDR3 coding sequence is TGTGCCAGCAGTTCGGTGTCGGGAGGGGACGGGGAGCTGTTTTTT.

The chain joins TRBV6-6 to TRBJ2-5; 8 positions match TRBD1. The end of the DNA aligns better with TRBJ2-7, so the J call may be wrong. The V gene's germline CDR1 is MNHNY and CDR2 SVGAGI (reference sequence). The CDR3 contains 14 residues. The CDR3 sequence: CASSYSGTGYEQYF. The CDR3 DNA reads TGTGCCAGCAGTTACTCAGGGACAGGCTACGAGCAGTACTTC.

The chain couples TRBV7-9 to TRBJ2-1; TRBD1 might be the D (5 bases). The CDR3 has 13 amino acids. V lost 3 bases, J lost 7 bases, and 10 bases lay in between. Germline V gene data show CDR1 as SEHNR and CDR2 as FQNEAQ (reference sequence). The CDR3 is CASSFLDINEQFF. DNA of the CDR3: TGTGCCAGCAGCTTCTTGGACATTAATGAGCAGTTCTTC.